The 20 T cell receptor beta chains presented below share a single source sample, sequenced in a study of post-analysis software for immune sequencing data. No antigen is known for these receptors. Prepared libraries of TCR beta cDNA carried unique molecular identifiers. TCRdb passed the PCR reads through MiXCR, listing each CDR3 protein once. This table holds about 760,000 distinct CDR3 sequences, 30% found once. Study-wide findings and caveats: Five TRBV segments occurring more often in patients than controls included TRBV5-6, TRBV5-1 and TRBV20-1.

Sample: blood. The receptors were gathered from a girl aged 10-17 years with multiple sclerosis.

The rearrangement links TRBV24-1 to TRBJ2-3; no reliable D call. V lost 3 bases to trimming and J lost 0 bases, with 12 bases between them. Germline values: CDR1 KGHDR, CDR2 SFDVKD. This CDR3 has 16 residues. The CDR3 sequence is CATSDRPLSSTDTQYF. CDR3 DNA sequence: TGTGCCACCAGTGATAGGCCGCTATCCAGCACAGATACGCAGTATTTT.

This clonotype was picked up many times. Here the CDR3 reads CASSRDFPDTQYF. CDR3 bases: TGTGCCAGCAGCCGGGACTTTCCAGATACGCAGTATTTT. The chain combines TRBV7-2 with TRBJ2-3, with D tentatively TRBD2 (6 bases). Germline CDR1 and CDR2: SGHTA and FQGNSA. This CDR3 has 13 residues. V was pared by 5 bases and J by 4 bases, with 10 bases between. Based on the CDR3 plus reference TRBV7-2 and TRBJ2-3, the full variable domain is GAGVSQSPSNKVTEKGKDVELRCDPISGHTALYWYRQSLGQGLEFLIYFQGNSAPDKSGLPSDRFSAERTGGSVSTLTIQRTQQEDSAVYLCASSRDFPDTQYFGPGTRLTVL.

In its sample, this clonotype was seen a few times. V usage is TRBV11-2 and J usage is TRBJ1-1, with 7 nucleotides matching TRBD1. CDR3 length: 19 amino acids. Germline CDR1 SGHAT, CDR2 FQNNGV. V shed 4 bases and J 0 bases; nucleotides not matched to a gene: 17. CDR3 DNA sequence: TGTGCCAGCAGCTCAGGACAGGAAGATTACCAGTACATGAACACTGAAGCTTTCTTT. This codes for CASSSGQEDYQYMNTEAFF.

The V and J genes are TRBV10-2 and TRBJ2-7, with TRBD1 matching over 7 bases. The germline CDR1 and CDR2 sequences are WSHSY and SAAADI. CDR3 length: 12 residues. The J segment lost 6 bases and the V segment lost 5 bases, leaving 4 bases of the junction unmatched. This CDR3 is CASSLTGSEQYF. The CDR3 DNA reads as TGCGCCAGCAGTTTGACAGGGTCCGAGCAGTACTTC.

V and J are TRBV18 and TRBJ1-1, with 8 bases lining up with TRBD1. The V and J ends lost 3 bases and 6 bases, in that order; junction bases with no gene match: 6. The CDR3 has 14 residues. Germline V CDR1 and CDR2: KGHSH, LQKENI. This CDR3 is CASSPLDREAEAFF. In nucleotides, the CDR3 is TGTGCCAGCTCACCTTTGGACAGGGAGGCTGAAGCTTTCTTT.

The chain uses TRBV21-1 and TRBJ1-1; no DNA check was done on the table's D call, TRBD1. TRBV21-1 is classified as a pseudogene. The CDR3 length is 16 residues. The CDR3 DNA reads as TGTGCCAGCAGCAAAGTCTGGGCAGGGGGTGGGACTGAAGCTTTCTTT. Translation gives CASSKVWAGGGTEAFF.

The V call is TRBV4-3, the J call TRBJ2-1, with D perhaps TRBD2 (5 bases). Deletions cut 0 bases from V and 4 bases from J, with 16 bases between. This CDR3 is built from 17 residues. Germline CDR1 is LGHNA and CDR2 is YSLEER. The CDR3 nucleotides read TGCGCCAGCAGCCAAGAGGGGAGTTATGGGGTTTACAATGAGCAGTTCTTC. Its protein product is CASSQEGSYGVYNEQFF.

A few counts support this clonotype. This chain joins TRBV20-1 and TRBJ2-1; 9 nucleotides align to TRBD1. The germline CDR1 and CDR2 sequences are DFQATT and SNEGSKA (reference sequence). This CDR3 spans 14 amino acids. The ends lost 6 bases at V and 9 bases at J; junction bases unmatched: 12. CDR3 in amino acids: CSAEGRDRDSEQFF. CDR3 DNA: TGCAGTGCCGAGGGGCGGGACAGGGATTCTGAGCAGTTCTTC.

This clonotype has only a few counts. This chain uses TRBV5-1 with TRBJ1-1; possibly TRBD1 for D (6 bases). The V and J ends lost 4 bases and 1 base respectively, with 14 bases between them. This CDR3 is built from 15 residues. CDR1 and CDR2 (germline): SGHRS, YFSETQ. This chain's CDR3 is CASSHTGSGNTEAFF. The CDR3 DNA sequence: TGCGCCAGCAGCCATACAGGGTCCGGGAACACTGAAGCTTTCTTT.

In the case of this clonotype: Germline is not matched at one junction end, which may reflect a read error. The CDR3 DNA reads TGTGTCAGCAGTGAGCGGCTCACAGGAAAGCAGTACTTC. The encoded protein is CVSSERLTGKQYF. The V gene is TRBV2, the J gene TRBJ2-7; TRBD1 or TRBD2 may be the D gene (5 bases each). The CDR3 is 13 residues long. Germline assignment: CDR1 SNHLY and CDR2 FYNNEI.

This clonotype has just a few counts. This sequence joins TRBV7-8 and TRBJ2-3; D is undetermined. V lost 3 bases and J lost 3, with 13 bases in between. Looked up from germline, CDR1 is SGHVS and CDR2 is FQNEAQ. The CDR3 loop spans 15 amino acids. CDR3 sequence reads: CASSLPRLKTDTQYF. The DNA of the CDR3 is TGTGCCAGCAGCTTGCCCAGGTTAAAGACAGATACGCAGTATTTT.

The CDR3 here is CSAGTSLKTQYF. CDR3 nucleotides: TGCAGTGCCGGGACTAGCCTTAAGACCCAGTACTTC. This chain joins TRBV20-1 and TRBJ2-7, with 9 bases identical to TRBD2. The J call may not be correct, given that the DNA end is closer to TRBJ2-5. This CDR3 comprises 12 residues. Germline assignment: CDR1 DFQATT and CDR2 SNEGSKA (reference sequence).

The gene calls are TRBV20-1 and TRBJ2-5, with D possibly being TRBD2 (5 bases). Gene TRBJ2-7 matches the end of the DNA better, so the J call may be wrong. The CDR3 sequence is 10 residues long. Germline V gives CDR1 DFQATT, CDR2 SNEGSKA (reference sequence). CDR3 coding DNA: TGCAGTGCCTCGGGGAACGAGCAGTACTTC. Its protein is CSASGNEQYF.

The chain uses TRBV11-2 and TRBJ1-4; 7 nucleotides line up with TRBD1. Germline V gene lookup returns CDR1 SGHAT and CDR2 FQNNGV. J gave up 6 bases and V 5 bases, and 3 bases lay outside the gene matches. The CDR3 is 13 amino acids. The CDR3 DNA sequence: TGTGCCAGCAGCATCGACAGGGATGAAAAACTGTTTTTT. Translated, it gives CASSIDRDEKLFF. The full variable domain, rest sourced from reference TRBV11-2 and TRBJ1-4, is EAGVAQSPRYKIIEKRQSVAFWCNPISGHATLYWYQQILGQGPKLLIQFQNNGVVDDSQLPKDRFSAERLKGVDSTLKIQPAKLEDSAVYLCASSIDRDEKLFFGSGTQLSVL.

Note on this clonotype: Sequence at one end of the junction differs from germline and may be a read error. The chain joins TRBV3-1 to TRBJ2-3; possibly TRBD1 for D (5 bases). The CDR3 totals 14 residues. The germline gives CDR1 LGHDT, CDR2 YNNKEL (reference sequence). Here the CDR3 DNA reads TGTGCCGGCAGCCAACGGACAAGGACAGATACGCAGTATTTT. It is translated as CAGSQRTRTDTQYF.

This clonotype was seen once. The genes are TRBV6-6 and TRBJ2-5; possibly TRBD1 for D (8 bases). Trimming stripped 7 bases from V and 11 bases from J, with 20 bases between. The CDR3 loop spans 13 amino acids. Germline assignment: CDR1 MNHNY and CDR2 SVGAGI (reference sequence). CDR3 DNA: TGTGCCAGCAAAAGGCAGGGGGCGGGGGAGCAGTACTTC. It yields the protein CASKRQGAGEQYF.

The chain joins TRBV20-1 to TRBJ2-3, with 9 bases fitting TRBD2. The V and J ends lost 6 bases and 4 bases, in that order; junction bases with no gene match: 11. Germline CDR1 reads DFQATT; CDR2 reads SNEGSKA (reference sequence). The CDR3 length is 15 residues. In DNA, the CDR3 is TGCAGTGCCAGCGGCGGGGGGGCCTTTTCAGATACGCAGTATTTT. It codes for CSASGGGAFSDTQYF.

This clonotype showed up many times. The CDR3 DNA is TGCAGCGTTGGGACAGGTATCTACGAGCAGTACTTC. It encodes CSVGTGIYEQYF. V usage is TRBV29-1 and J usage is TRBJ2-7; 7 bases fit TRBD1. The trim removed 4 bases at V and 3 bases at J, leaving 3 bases unmatched. Germline-derived CDR1 and CDR2 are SQVTM and ANQGSEA. This CDR3 region has 12 residues.

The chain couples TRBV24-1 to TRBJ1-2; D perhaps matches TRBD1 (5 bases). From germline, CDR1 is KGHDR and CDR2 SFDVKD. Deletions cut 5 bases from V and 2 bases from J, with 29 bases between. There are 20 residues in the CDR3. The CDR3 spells CATSVGTGEDGGGINYGYTF. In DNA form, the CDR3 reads TGTGCCACCAGTGTGGGGACGGGCGAGGATGGAGGAGGCATAAACTATGGCTACACCTTC.

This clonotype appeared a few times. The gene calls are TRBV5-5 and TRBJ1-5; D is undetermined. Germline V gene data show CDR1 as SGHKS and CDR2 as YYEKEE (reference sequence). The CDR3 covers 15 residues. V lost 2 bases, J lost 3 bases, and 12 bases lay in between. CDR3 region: CASSFEGDTNQPQHF. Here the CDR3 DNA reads TGTGCCAGCAGCTTTGAAGGAGACACCAATCAGCCCCAGCATTTT.